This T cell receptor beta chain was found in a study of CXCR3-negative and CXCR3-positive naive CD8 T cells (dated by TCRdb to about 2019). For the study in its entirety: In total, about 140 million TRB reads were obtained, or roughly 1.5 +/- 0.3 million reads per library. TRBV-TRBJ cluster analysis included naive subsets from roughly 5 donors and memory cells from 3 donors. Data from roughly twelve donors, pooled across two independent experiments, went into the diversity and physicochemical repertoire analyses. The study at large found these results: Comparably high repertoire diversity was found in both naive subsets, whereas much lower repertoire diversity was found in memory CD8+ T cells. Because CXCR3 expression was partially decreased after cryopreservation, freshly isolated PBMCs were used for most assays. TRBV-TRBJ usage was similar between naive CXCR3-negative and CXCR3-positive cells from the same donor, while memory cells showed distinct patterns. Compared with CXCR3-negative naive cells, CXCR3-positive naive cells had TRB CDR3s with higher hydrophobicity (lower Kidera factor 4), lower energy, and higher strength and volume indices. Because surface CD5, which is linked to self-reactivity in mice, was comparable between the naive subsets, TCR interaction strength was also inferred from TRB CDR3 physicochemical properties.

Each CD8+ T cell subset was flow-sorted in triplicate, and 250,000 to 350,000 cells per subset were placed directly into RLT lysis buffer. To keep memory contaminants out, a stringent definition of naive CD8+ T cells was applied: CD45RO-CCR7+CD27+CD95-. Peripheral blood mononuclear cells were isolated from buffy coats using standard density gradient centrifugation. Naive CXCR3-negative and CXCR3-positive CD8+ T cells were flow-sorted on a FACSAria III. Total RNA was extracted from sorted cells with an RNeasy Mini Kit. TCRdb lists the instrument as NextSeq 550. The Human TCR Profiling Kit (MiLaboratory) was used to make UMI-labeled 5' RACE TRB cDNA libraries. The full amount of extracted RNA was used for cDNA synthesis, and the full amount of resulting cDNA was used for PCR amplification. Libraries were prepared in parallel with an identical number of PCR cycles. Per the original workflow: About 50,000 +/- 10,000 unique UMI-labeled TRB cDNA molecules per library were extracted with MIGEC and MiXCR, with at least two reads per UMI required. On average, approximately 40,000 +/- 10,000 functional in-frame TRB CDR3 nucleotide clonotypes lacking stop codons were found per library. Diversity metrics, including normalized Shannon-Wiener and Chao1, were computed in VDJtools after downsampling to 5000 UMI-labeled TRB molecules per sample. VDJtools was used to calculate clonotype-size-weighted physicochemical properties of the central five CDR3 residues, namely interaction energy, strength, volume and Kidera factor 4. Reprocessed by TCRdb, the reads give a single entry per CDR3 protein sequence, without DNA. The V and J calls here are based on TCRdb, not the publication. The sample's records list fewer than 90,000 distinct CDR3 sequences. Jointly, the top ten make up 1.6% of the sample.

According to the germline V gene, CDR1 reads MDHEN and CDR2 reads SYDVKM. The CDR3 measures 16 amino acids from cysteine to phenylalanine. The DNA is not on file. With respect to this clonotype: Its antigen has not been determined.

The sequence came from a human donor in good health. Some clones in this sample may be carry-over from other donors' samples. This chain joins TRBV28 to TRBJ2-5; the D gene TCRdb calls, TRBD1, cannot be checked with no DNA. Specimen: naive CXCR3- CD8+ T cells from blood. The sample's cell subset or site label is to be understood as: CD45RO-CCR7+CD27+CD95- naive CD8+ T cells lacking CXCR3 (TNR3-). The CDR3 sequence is CASSITGTGDGETQYF.